This passage covers 5 T cell receptor beta chains from one sample sequenced in a study of T cell responses to AZD1222 COVID-19 vaccine. Assay: immunoSEQ multiplex PCR; the TCRdb copy retains only in-frame clones and omits some. The profile shows about 180,000 clones, almost 90% of them singletons. This material consisted of peripheral blood, taken on day 0 of AZD1222 vaccination. The receptors shown here come from an adult in good health.

This clone occurred once. The chain carries TRBV10-3 and TRBJ1-2, with D perhaps TRBD1 (5 bases). Germline loops: CDR1 ENHRY, CDR2 SYGVKD. This CDR3 contains 16 residues. V shed 3 bases and J shed 0 bases, with 14 bases lying between them. The CDR3 nucleotides are TGTGCCATCAGTGAAGGGACGGGCGGGGCTAACTATGGCTACACCTTC. Translating gives CAISEGTGGANYGYTF.

This sequence joins TRBV6-2 or TRBV6-3 and TRBJ1-1, with D uncertain. V dropped 0 bases and J dropped 4 bases, with 6 bases sitting between them. CDR1 is MNHEY, CDR2 SVGEGT, per germline. The CDR3 consists of 13 residues. The CDR3: CASSYSIGTEAFF. The CDR3 DNA reads TGTGCCAGCAGTTACTCGATTGGCACTGAAGCTTTCTTT.

J is TRBJ2-1 and V is TRBV7-2; 14 positions match TRBD2. CDR1 is SGHTA, CDR2 FQGNSA, per germline. The CDR3 is made up of 19 amino acids. Trimming at V came to 5 bases and at J to 4 bases, leaving 13 bases not matched to a gene. The chain's CDR3 is CASSGRAGTSGGLYNEQFF. The CDR3 DNA sequence: TGTGCCAGCAGCGGGAGAGCCGGGACTAGCGGGGGATTGTACAATGAGCAGTTCTTC.

This clone was recorded only once. The V gene is TRBV19, the J gene TRBJ2-2; D is unresolved. Germline V gene data show CDR1 as LNHDA and CDR2 as SQIVND (reference sequence). V gave up 8 bases and J gave up 3 bases, with 10 bases separating them. The CDR3 loop spans 13 amino acids. CDR3 bases: TGTGCCAGTTCAGCACTGTACACCGGGGAGCTGTTTTTT. Amino acid sequence: CASSALYTGELFF. The full variable domain, completed using reference TRBV19 and TRBJ2-2, is DGGITQSPKYLFRKEGQNVTLSCEQNLNHDAMYWYRQDPGQGLRLIYYSQIVNDFQKGDIAEGYSVSREKKESFPLTVTSAQKNPTAFYLCASSALYTGELFFGEGSRLTVL.

The V and J genes are TRBV7-9 and TRBJ2-2; 10 positions match TRBD2. Per germline, CDR1 SEHNR and CDR2 FQNEAQ (reference sequence). With 5 bases clipped from V and 3 bases from J, the junction kept 15 bases outside the gene matches. The CDR3 contains 19 residues. The DNA of the CDR3 is TGTGCCAGCAGCCGTCCTGGGAGGAGCGGGAGGGCGGACACCGGGGAGCTGTTTTTT. Protein sequence: CASSRPGRSGRADTGELFF. Full variable domain (outside the CDR3, taken from reference TRBV7-9 and TRBJ2-2): DTGVSQNPRHKITKRGQNVTFRCDPISEHNRLYWYRQTLGQGPEFLTYFQNEAQLEKSRLLSDRFSAERPKGSFSTLEIQRTEQGDSAMYLCASSRPGRSGRADTGELFFGEGSRLTVL.